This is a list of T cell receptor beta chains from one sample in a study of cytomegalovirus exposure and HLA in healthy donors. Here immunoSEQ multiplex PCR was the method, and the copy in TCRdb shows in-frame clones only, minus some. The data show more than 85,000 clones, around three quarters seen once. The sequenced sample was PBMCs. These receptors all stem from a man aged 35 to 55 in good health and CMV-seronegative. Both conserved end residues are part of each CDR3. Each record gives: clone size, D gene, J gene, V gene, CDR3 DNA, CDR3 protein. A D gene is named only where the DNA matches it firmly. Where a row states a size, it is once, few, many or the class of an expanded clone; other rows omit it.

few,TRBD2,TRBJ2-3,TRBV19,TGTGCCAGTAGGGGGGGACTAGCGGGGACCACAGATACGCAGTATTTT,CASRGGLAGTTDTQYF
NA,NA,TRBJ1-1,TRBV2,TGTGCCAGCAGTGAGACGGCGGGGAACACTGAAGCTTTCTTT,CASSETAGNTEAFF
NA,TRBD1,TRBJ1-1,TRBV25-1,TGTGCCAGCAGTAAGTTAGGACGACAGGGAGGAACTGAAGCTTTCTTT,CASSKLGRQGGTEAFF
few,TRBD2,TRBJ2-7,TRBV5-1,TGCGCCAGCAGCCCGGATCCGGGGGCGGGAGGGTACGAGCAGTACTTC,CASSPDPGAGGYEQYF
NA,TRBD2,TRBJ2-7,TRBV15,TGTGCCACCGAACGAGCGGGGGCCTACGAGCAGTACTTC,CATERAGAYEQYF
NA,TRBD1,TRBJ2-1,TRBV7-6,TGTGCCAGCAGCCTTAACGAGGGGGCTGAGCAGTTCTTC,CASSLNEGAEQFF
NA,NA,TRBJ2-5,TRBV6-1,TGTGCCGCAGAAACCAGGGTCGCAGAGACCCAGTACTTC,CAAETRVAETQYF
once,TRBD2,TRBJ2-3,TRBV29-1,TGCAGCGTTGAATGGGCCGGACTAGCGGGGCAAAGCACAGATACGCAGTATTTT,CSVEWAGLAGQSTDTQYF
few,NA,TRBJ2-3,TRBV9,TGTGCCAGCAGCGTAGTAGGTAGCGGCATCTCACGAATGGCAGATACGCAGTATTTT,CASSVVGSGISRMADTQYF
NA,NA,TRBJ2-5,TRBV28,TGTGCCAGCAGCCCACAGGGCGCTTTGGGGGAGACCCAGTACTTC,CASSPQGALGETQYF
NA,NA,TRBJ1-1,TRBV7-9,TGTTCCAGCACCTCAACCACGGACACTGAAGCTTTCTTT,CSSTSTTDTEAFF
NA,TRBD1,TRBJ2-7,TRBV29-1,TGCAGCGTAATTGGACAGGGCTACGAGCAGTACTTC,CSVIGQGYEQYF
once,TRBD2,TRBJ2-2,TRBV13,TGTGCCAGCAGATCTACTAGCGGGGGGTTGGGCACCGGGGAGCTGTTTTTT,CASRSTSGGLGTGELFF
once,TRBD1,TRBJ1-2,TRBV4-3,TGCGCCAGCAGCAGGGACAGGGGACCCTATGGCTACACCTTC,CASSRDRGPYGYTF
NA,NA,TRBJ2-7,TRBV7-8,TGTGCCAGCAGCTTAGATCCCGGAGGCTACGAGCAGTACTTC,CASSLDPGGYEQYF
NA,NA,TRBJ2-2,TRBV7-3,TGTGCCAGCAGTACAGGTGGCGGGGAGCTGTTTTTT,CASSTGGGELFF